The 29 T cell receptor beta chains below all came from one sample that was sequenced in a study of OX40 agonist ivuxolimab in advanced cancers. Produced via immunoSEQ multiplex PCR; TCRdb's table is partial and in-frame only. The repertoire consists of fewer than 85,000 clones, with approximately 80% occurring once and the leading ten covering around 8.2%. The sequences come from CD4+ or CD8+ T cells sorted from blood, collected in a trial of the OX40 agonist ivuxolimab. The origin of the receptors is an adult with an advanced solid tumor such as melanoma, head and neck, liver or kidney cancer.

This clone was observed once. The chain employs TRBV11-2 and TRBJ2-7; TRBD1 agrees at 9 bases. J gave up 0 bases and V 5 bases, and 5 bases lay outside the gene matches. CDR1 is SGHAT and CDR2 is FQNNGV in the germline V gene. The length of the CDR3 is 15 residues. DNA for the CDR3: TGTGCCAGCAGCCCCGGGACAGGGTTCTCCTACGAGCAGTACTTC. Translation: CASSPGTGFSYEQYF. Based on the CDR3 plus reference TRBV11-2 and TRBJ2-7, the full variable domain is EAGVAQSPRYKIIEKRQSVAFWCNPISGHATLYWYQQILGQGPKLLIQFQNNGVVDDSQLPKDRFSAERLKGVDSTLKIQPAKLEDSAVYLCASSPGTGFSYEQYFGPGTRLTVT.

This clone was counted only a few times. This chain uses TRBV29-1 with TRBJ1-1, with a tentative D call TRBD1 (5 bases). Trimming took 7 bases from V and 1 from J, leaving 10 bases between them. This CDR3 has 12 amino acids. Germline assignment: CDR1 SQVTM and CDR2 ANQGSEA. The CDR3 sequence: CSGQGPNTEAFF. The CDR3 DNA sequence: TGCAGCGGCCAGGGACCGAACACTGAAGCTTTCTTT.

The sample holds one count of this clone. V and J are TRBV18 and TRBJ1-2; TRBD1 might be the D (6 bases). Trimming took 2 bases from V and 4 from J, leaving 11 bases between them. The CDR3 contains 14 residues. Per the germline V gene, CDR1 is KGHSH and CDR2 is LQKENI. The CDR3 here is CASSPRGAGYGYTF. For the CDR3, the DNA is TGTGCCAGCTCACCAAGGGGGGCGGGCTATGGCTACACCTTC.

This clone was seen many times. The rearrangement joins TRBV19 to TRBJ2-2, with no clear D. This CDR3 spans 12 amino acids. V gave up 6 bases and J gave up 7 bases, with 9 bases separating them. The germline V gene encodes CDR1 LNHDA and CDR2 SQIVND (reference sequence). CDR3 sequence (DNA): TGTGCCAGTAGCTATGAAGGCGGGGAGCTGTTTTTT. Its protein product is CASSYEGGELFF.

The rearrangement joins TRBV7-2 to TRBJ2-1; 8 bases map to TRBD1. With 5 bases clipped from V and 1 base from J, the junction kept 4 bases outside the gene matches. The CDR3 is made up of 15 amino acids. CDR1 and CDR2 (germline): SGHTA, FQGNSA. CDR3 loop: CASSGWTGSYNEQFF. As DNA, the CDR3 is TGTGCCAGCAGCGGGTGGACAGGGTCCTACAATGAGCAGTTCTTC.

V is TRBV15 and J is TRBJ1-5; D gene uncertain. Germline lookup yields CDR1 LNHNV and CDR2 YYDKDF (reference sequence). CDR3 length: 15 amino acids. V dropped 0 bases and J dropped 1 base, with 7 bases sitting between them. The CDR3 region has the DNA TGTGCCACCAGCAGAGAGGTCGGGAGCAATCAGCCCCAGCATTTT. Translation gives CATSREVGSNQPQHF. The full variable domain, with the rest looked up from reference TRBV15 and TRBJ1-5, is DAMVIQNPRYQVTQFGKPVTLSCSQTLNHNVMYWYQQKSSQAPKLLFHYYDKDFNNEADTPDNFQSRRPNTSFCFLDIRSPGLGDTAMYLCATSREVGSNQPQHFGDGTRLSIL.

The CDR3 coding sequence is TGTGCCAGCAGTTTATGGGGAAGCTCCTACGAGCAGTACTTC. Translation: CASSLWGSSYEQYF. The chain recombines TRBV28 with TRBJ2-7; D is unclear. Per germline, CDR1 MDHEN and CDR2 SYDVKM. The V end lost 0 bases, the J end lost 0 bases, and 6 bases lay between the germline ends. The CDR3 consists of 14 residues.

This chain links TRBV2 with TRBJ1-4; TRBD1 is a possible D gene (5 bases). The CDR3 has 16 residues. Trimming pared 1 base from V and 0 bases from J, leaving 9 bases between. CDR1 SNHLY and CDR2 FYNNEI come from the germline V gene. CDR3 DNA: TGTGCCAGCAGTGAAGACAGGAGCGCAACTAATGAAAAACTGTTTTTT. Its protein is CASSEDRSATNEKLFF.

The chain is built from TRBV2 and TRBJ2-5; TRBD2 aligns across 14 bases. TRBJ2-7 matches the DNA end more closely, so the J call is doubtful. The germline V gene has CDR1 SNHLY and CDR2 FYNNEI. The CDR3 is 17 amino acids. CDR3 sequence reads: CASSGTGTSGSIHEQYF. The CDR3 coding sequence is TGTGCCAGCAGTGGCACCGGGACTAGCGGGAGTATCCACGAGCAGTACTTC.

The chain has TRBV5-1 and TRBJ1-4; D remains ambiguous. Germline lookup yields CDR1 SGHRS and CDR2 YFSETQ. The ends were cut back, 5 bases at V and 4 bases at J, with 15 bases in the middle. The CDR3 has 15 residues. CDR3 in amino acids: CASREARGLNEKLFF. CDR3 DNA: TGCGCCAGCAGAGAGGCCCGCGGGCTTAATGAAAAACTGTTTTTT.

V and J are TRBV28 and TRBJ1-5; D not resolved. CDR1 and CDR2 (germline): MDHEN, SYDVKM. V was cut by 5 bases and J by 3 bases, with 14 bases left in between. CDR3 length equals 15 residues. The CDR3 region is CASSVYAPANQPQHF. The CDR3 DNA reads as TGTGCCAGCAGTGTCTACGCCCCAGCCAATCAGCCCCAGCATTTT.

This clone was recorded a few times. The chain joins TRBV5-1 to TRBJ1-2; 7 bases line up with TRBD1. The V segment lost 0 bases and the J segment 12 bases; nucleotides outside the gene matches: 8. The CDR3 has 13 residues. Germline V gives CDR1 SGHRS, CDR2 YFSETQ. The CDR3 region is CASSLGQGEIDTF. The CDR3 nucleotides read TGCGCCAGCAGCTTGGGACAGGGAGAGATAGACACCTTC.

The chain combines TRBV30 with TRBJ2-3; 7 positions agree with TRBD1. V lost 8 bases, J lost 2 bases, and 10 bases stayed unmatched. Looked up from germline, CDR1 is GTSNPN and CDR2 is SVGIG (reference sequence). The CDR3 runs 14 residues. The CDR3 DNA is TGTGCCGCCCCAGGGGACAGCCCCACAGATACGCAGTATTTT. Residues: CAAPGDSPTDTQYF. The whole variable domain, filled in from reference TRBV30 and TRBJ2-3, reads SQTIHQWPATLVQPVGSPLSLECTVEGTSNPNLYWYRQAAGRGLQLLFYSVGIGQISSEVPQNLSASRPQDRQFILSSKKLLLSDSGFYLCAAPGDSPTDTQYFGPGTRLTVL.

CDR3 sequence: CASSEYANNSPLHF. In DNA form, the CDR3 reads TGTGCCAGCAGTGAATACGCCAATAATTCACCCCTCCACTTT. The chain recombines TRBV2 with TRBJ1-6; D unclear. Germline values: CDR1 SNHLY, CDR2 FYNNEI. V was clipped by 2 bases and J by 5 bases, with 7 bases between them. The CDR3 consists of 14 residues. Drawing the rest from reference TRBV2 and TRBJ1-6, the complete variable domain is EPEVTQTPSHQVTQMGQEVILRCVPISNHLYFYWYRQILGQKVEFLVSFYNNEISEKSEIFDDQFSVERPDGSNFTLKIRSTKLEDSAMYFCASSEYANNSPLHFGNGTRLTVT.

The gene calls are TRBV7-2 and TRBJ1-2; D remains unclear. The CDR3 extends over 15 amino acids. Germline V gives CDR1 SGHTA, CDR2 FQGNSA. Trimming pared 1 base from V and 3 bases from J, leaving 12 bases between. The CDR3 coding sequence is TGTGCCAGCAGCTTAGTTCGCTTGTCGGACTATGGCTACACCTTC. This gives the protein CASSLVRLSDYGYTF.

The chain couples TRBV5-1 to TRBJ2-5, with 7 bases matching TRBD1. Trimming at V came to 3 bases and at J to 4 bases, leaving 6 bases not matched to a gene. The CDR3 spans 14 residues. Germline-derived CDR1 and CDR2 are SGHRS and YFSETQ. The CDR3 loop reads CASSSYRGGETQYF. In DNA form, the CDR3 reads TGCGCCAGCAGCTCCTACAGGGGCGGAGAGACCCAGTACTTC.

The chain has TRBV5-1 and TRBJ2-1, with 7 bases lining up with TRBD2. The CDR3 runs 17 residues. V lost 3 bases and J lost 3; bases outside the gene matches: 12. The V gene's germline CDR1 is SGHRS and CDR2 YFSETQ. The CDR3 protein is CASSSGAQRGYYNEQFF. As DNA, the CDR3 is TGCGCCAGCAGCTCTGGGGCGCAGCGGGGATACTACAATGAGCAGTTCTTC.

The chain combines TRBV2 with TRBJ2-1; D is unclear. Germline assignment: CDR1 SNHLY and CDR2 FYNNEI. V lost 6 bases to trimming and J lost 3 bases, with 9 bases between them. This CDR3 has 13 amino acids. CDR3 DNA sequence: TGTGCCAGCAGCGTCCGGAACTACAATGAGCAGTTCTTC. Protein sequence: CASSVRNYNEQFF. The full variable domain, rest sourced from reference TRBV2 and TRBJ2-1, is EPEVTQTPSHQVTQMGQEVILRCVPISNHLYFYWYRQILGQKVEFLVSFYNNEISEKSEIFDDQFSVERPDGSNFTLKIRSTKLEDSAMYFCASSVRNYNEQFFGPGTRLTVL.

The J gene is TRBJ1-5, the V gene TRBV2, with 7 bases that match TRBD1. The CDR3 consists of 13 residues. The germline CDR1 and CDR2 sequences are SNHLY and FYNNEI. V shed 6 bases, J shed 4 bases, and the junction held 3 bases outside the gene matches. Written as DNA, the CDR3 is TGTGCCAGCAGGACAGGGACAAATCAGCCCCAGCATTTT. This codes for CASRTGTNQPQHF.

The chain combines TRBV30 with TRBJ1-2, with D unresolved. Germline loops: CDR1 GTSNPN, CDR2 SVGIG (reference sequence). V dropped 3 bases and J dropped 5 bases, with 16 bases sitting between them. This CDR3 comprises 14 residues. The CDR3 here is CAWRRAGASYGYTF. The CDR3 bases are TGTGCCTGGAGAAGGGCAGGCGCTAGTTATGGCTACACCTTC.

Sample share makes this clone medium-sized (0.01 to 0.1%). This chain connects TRBV6-1 to TRBJ2-7; 10 bases line up with TRBD1. Germline CDR1 and CDR2: MNHNS and SASEGT. The CDR3 consists of 14 residues. The V segment lost 5 bases and the J segment 7 bases; nucleotides outside the gene matches: 8. Written as DNA, the CDR3 is TGTGCCAGCAGTCCTCGACAGGGGGCGCGTGAGCAGTACGTC. Residues: CASSPRQGAREQYV.

The chain couples TRBV30 to TRBJ2-2; D is perhaps TRBD2 (7 bases). The CDR3 has 17 amino acids. Germline CDR1 reads GTSNPN; CDR2 reads SVGIG (reference sequence). Trimming took off 0 bases at V and 1 base at J, with 15 bases between the two ends. In nucleotides, the CDR3 is TGTGCCTGGAGTGTACCTAGGGGGGGCAGGAACACCGGGGAGCTGTTTTTT. It encodes CAWSVPRGGRNTGELFF. Drawing the rest from reference TRBV30 and TRBJ2-2, the complete variable domain is SQTIHQWPATLVQPVGSPLSLECTVEGTSNPNLYWYRQAAGRGLQLLFYSVGIGQISSEVPQNLSASRPQDRQFILSSKKLLLSDSGFYLCAWSVPRGGRNTGELFFGEGSRLTVL.

The CDR3 region is CASSVREDSPLHF. The CDR3 coding sequence is TGTGCCAGCAGCGTCAGGGAGGATTCACCCCTCCACTTT. The rearrangement uses TRBV7-9 and TRBJ1-6; D might be TRBD1 (5 bases). This CDR3 contains 13 residues. Between the trimmed V and J ends, which lost 5 bases and 8 bases, there was a span of 10 bases. Germline lookup yields CDR1 SEHNR and CDR2 FQNEAQ (reference sequence).

The V call is TRBV18, the J call TRBJ1-5; D unclear. The CDR3 sequence is 13 residues long. Per germline, CDR1 KGHSH and CDR2 LQKENI. V was cut by 4 bases and J by 3 bases, with 7 bases left in between. The CDR3 coding sequence is TGTGCCAGCTCACGAGACACCAATCAGCCCCAGCATTTT. Translation: CASSRDTNQPQHF.

The table lists this clone with a few counts. The V gene is TRBV30, the J gene TRBJ2-2, with 12 bases that match TRBD1. The CDR3 contains 15 residues. Germline V gene sequence: CDR1 GTSNPN, CDR2 SVGIG (reference sequence). The V gene end was trimmed by 6 bases and the J gene end by 5 bases; junction bases not matched to a gene: 7. CDR3 bases: TGTGCCTGCCGACCGGGACAGGGGGCAACCGGGGAGCTGTTTTTT. Translation gives CACRPGQGATGELFF.

V gene TRBV7-2 combines with J gene TRBJ1-5, with 7 bases lining up with TRBD1. CDR1 and CDR2 (germline): SGHTA, FQGNSA. This CDR3 has 16 amino acids. The V gene end was trimmed by 5 bases and the J gene end by 4 bases; junction bases not matched to a gene: 11. The CDR3 here is CASSPFGTALNQPQHF. CDR3 DNA: TGTGCCAGCAGCCCCTTCGGGACAGCCCTAAATCAGCCCCAGCATTTT.

The chain links TRBV5-8 to TRBJ1-6; maybe TRBD1 (6 bases). CDR3 size: 17 residues. CDR1 is SGHTS and CDR2 is YDEGEE in the germline V gene. The V end lost 4 bases, the J end lost 8 bases, and 22 bases lay between the germline ends. The CDR3 region has the DNA TGTGCCAGCAGCCGGGAACAGGGCGCCCCAAGCTATTCACCCCTCCACTTT. Residues: CASSREQGAPSYSPLHF.

This clone was seen just once. The chain links TRBV5-4 to TRBJ1-2, with a weak D call TRBD1 (5 bases). Germline CDR1 is SGHNT and CDR2 is YYREEE (reference sequence). Trimming took off 4 bases at V and 3 bases at J, with 16 bases between the two ends. The CDR3 consists of 15 residues. The CDR3 DNA is TGTGCCAGCAGCGATAGATCAGGGAGGGACTATGGCTACACCTTC. Translating gives CASSDRSGRDYGYTF.

For the CDR3, the DNA is TGTGCCAGCAGTCAAAAAGCGGGGCAGGCAGCCTACGAGCAGTACTTC. It codes for CASSQKAGQAAYEQYF. J is TRBJ2-7 and V is TRBV28, with TRBD2 matching over 7 bases. J lost 2 bases, V lost 5 bases, and 12 bases had no gene match. This CDR3 has 16 residues. Germline CDR1 is MDHEN and CDR2 is SYDVKM.